This passage covers 5 T cell receptor beta chains from one sample sequenced in a study of control samples from healthy donors and cancer patients. Measured with immunoSEQ multiplex PCR; TCRdb has only the in-frame clones, and not every one. The data show roughly 68,000 clones, 83% seen once. The sequencing input was blood. Receptors originate from a man aged 55-75 years in good health.

The rearrangement links TRBV24-1 to TRBJ2-5; 8 nucleotides line up with TRBD1. The germline CDR1 and CDR2 sequences are KGHDR and SFDVKD. Unmatched junction bases numbered 14, after V lost 10 bases and J lost 5 bases. The CDR3 has 15 residues. The CDR3 loop reads CATKGQGGNAETQYF. DNA for the CDR3: TGTGCCACAAAAGGACAGGGAGGAAATGCGGAGACCCAGTACTTC.

This chain links TRBV6-2 or TRBV6-3 with TRBJ2-1; tentatively, D is TRBD2 (6 bases). This CDR3 is 16 amino acids long. CDR1 MNHEY and CDR2 SVGEGT come from the germline V gene. Trimming took off 4 bases at V and 0 bases at J, with 13 bases between the two ends. CDR3 protein: CASSLGGPISYNEQFF. In DNA form, the CDR3 reads TGTGCCAGCAGTTTGGGAGGCCCCATCTCCTACAATGAGCAGTTCTTC.

Concerning this clone: Other nucleotide sequences from this sample produce the same CDR3. The chain couples TRBV19 to TRBJ2-2, with D possibly TRBD1 on 6 matching bases. CDR1 and CDR2 from the germline V gene are LNHDA and SQIVND (reference sequence). This CDR3 region has 14 residues. Trimming pared 10 bases from V and 5 bases from J, leaving 17 bases between. CDR3 sequence (DNA): TGTGCCACCAACACAGGGTTCTATACCGGGGAGCTGTTTTTT. It yields the protein CATNTGFYTGELFF.

The rearrangement joins TRBV14 to TRBJ2-7, with 7 positions matching TRBD1. V gave up 3 bases and J gave up 4 bases; unmatched junction bases: 3. This CDR3 is built from 13 residues. Germline CDR1 SGHDN, CDR2 FVKESK. The CDR3 bases are TGTGCCAGCAGCCAGTGGACAGGATACGAGCAGTACTTC. This codes for CASSQWTGYEQYF.

Comment on this clone: Other DNA sequences in the sample encode the same CDR3. The V call is TRBV7-9, the J call TRBJ2-7, with D possibly TRBD2 on 6 matching bases. Per germline, CDR1 SEHNR and CDR2 FQNEAQ (reference sequence). The CDR3 contains 16 residues. Trimming removed 5 bases at V and 5 bases at J, with 22 bases between. CDR3 amino acids: CASSPTLLAGSDEQYF. The DNA for the CDR3 is TGTGCCAGCAGCCCGACTTTATTGGCGGGGTCCGACGAGCAGTACTTC.